This TCR beta chain was observed in a study of human T cells and chemical hapten exposure. Across the whole study: Sensitizing treatment utilized 2% DPC over a roughly 2 cm by roughly 2 cm portion of upper inner arm skin. Patches with 0.01% DPC went on the upper back, and the tests were read at 6 days. Study findings and constraints: No shift was seen in TCRs above 1 in 1000 frequency with DPC sensitization.

As for this clonotype: Its cognate antigen is unknown. The junction shows a germline mismatch at one end, possibly a read error.

As for time point: patch test 2, 6 weeks after DPC sensitization. Described treatment: therapeutic diphenylcyclopropenone sensitization with weekly scalp DPC. This CDR3 contains 15 residues. Per germline, CDR1 LGHNA and CDR2 YSLEER. TCRdb fed the RACE reads into MiXCR, producing one record per CDR3 protein. The sample consists of some 44,000 distinct CDR3 sequences, around 10% of them appearing once. The sequencing here drew on whole blood, taken in connection with sensitization to the hapten diphenylcyclopropenone (DPC). The J gene is TRBJ2-5, the V gene TRBV4-3; no reliable D call. The clonotype originates from a woman in her forties with alopecia areata. Some clones in this sample may be carry-over from other donors' samples. As DNA, the CDR3 is TGCACCAGCAGCCCCGTAGGTTCACGAGAAGAGACCCAGTACTTC. Translation gives CTSSPVGSREETQYF.